This TCR beta chain comes out of a study of blood T cell repertoires in COVID-19. Study context: From the United States, Italy and Spain came samples of acute and convalescent COVID-19.

Source study methods: Estimated nucleated cell counts came from reference gene primer amplification. Profiled with immunoSEQ multiplex PCR; TCRdb holds only in-frame clones, not every one. D and trimming were read from the DNA, whereas the V and J calls and clone size are those reported in that table. The table shows hundreds of thousands of clones, with 80% to 90% occurring only once. Deletions cut 0 bases from V and 7 bases from J, with 24 bases between. The CDR3 sequence is 18 residues long. Germline CDR1 is MNHNS and CDR2 is SASEGT. Clinical history as reported by participants underpinned cohort assignment. What the recovered Cohort 3 donors had was two negative PCRs, clearance, or symptom resolution.

Sequencing was performed on PBMCs or T cells enriched from blood (not recorded which). The receptor was isolated from a man aged 25-40 years who had recovered from COVID-19. V is TRBV6-1 and J is TRBJ2-5; the D gene is possibly TRBD2 (6 bases). CDR3 sequence: CASSEATIWDSNRWTQYF. DNA of the CDR3: TGTGCCAGCAGTGAAGCTACCATATGGGACTCCAATAGATGGACCCAGTACTTC.